Described below is a single T cell receptor beta chain sequence and its context. CDR3 size: 14 residues. The V gene's germline CDR1 is SGHAT and CDR2 FQNNGV. The source of the sample is a study of shared clonotypes between healthy human individuals. Produced via immunoSEQ multiplex PCR; TCRdb's table is partial and in-frame only. This sample has roughly 500,000 clones; about 79% occur once, and the top ten carry 10% to 15%. The sample taken for sequencing was PBMCs. V usage is TRBV11-2 and J usage is TRBJ2-5; the D call may be TRBD1 or TRBD2 (6 bases each). The end of the DNA is better explained by TRBJ2-7, so the J call may be wrong. This sequence was found in a woman in her thirties or forties in good health. Some clones in this sample may be carry-over from other donors' samples. The CDR3 sequence: CASSLGGTIYEQYF. CDR3 DNA sequence: TGTGCCAGCAGCTTAGGCGGGACAATCTACGAGCAGTACTTC.